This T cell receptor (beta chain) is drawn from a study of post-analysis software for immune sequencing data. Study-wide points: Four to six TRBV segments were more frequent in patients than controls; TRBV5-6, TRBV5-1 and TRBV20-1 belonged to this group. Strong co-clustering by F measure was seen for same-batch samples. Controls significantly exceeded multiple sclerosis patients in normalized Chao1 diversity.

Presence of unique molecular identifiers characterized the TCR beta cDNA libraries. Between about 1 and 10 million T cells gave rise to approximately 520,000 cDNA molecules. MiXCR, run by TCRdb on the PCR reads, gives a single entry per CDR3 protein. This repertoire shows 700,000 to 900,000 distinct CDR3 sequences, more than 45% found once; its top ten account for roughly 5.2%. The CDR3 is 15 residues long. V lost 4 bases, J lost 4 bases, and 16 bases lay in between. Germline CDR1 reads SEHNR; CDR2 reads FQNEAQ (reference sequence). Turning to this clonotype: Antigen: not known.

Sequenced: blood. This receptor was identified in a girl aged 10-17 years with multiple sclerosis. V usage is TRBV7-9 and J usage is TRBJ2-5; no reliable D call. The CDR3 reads CASSSLRAPRETQYF. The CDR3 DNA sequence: TGTGCCAGCAGCTCCCTCCGGGCCCCTCGAGAGACCCAGTACTTC.